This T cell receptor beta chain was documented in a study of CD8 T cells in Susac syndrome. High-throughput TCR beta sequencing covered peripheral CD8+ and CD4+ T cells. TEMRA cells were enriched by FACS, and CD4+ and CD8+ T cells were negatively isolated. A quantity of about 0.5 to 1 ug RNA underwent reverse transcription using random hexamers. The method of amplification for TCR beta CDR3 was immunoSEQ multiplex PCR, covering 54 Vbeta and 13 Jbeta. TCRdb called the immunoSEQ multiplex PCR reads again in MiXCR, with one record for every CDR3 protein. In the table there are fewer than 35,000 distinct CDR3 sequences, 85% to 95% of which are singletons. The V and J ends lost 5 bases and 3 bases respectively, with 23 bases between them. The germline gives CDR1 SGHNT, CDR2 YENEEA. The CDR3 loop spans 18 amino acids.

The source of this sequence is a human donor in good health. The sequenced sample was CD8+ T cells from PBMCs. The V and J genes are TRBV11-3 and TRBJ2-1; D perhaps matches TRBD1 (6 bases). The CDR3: CASSPSRPTGKNYNEQFF. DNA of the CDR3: TGTGCCAGCAGCCCTAGCCGCCCGACAGGTAAAAACTACAATGAGCAGTTCTTC. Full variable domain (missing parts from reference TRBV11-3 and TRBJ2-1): EAGVVQSPRYKIIEKKQPVAFWCNPISGHNTLYWYLQNLGQGPELLIRYENEEAVDDSQLPKDRFSAERLKGVDSTLKIQPAELGDSAVYLCASSPSRPTGKNYNEQFFGPGTRLTVL.